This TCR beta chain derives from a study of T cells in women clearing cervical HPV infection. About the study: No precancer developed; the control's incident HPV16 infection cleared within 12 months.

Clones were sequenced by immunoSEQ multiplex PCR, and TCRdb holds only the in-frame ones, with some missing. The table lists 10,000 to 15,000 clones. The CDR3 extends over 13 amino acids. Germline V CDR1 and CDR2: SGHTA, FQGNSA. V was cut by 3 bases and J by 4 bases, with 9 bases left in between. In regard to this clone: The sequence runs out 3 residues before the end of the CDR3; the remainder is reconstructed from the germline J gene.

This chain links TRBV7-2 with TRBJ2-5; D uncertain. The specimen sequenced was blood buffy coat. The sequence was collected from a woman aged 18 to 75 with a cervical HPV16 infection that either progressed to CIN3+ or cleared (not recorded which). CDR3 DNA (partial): TGTGCCAGCAGCTTCGATAGTCGAGAGACC. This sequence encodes CASSFDSRET. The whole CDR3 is CASSFDSRETQYF.